This TCR beta chain emerged from a study of blood T cell repertoires in COVID-19. Overall study context: Acute and convalescent COVID-19 specimens originated in the United States, Italy and Spain.

V gave up 3 bases and J gave up 3 bases; unmatched junction bases: 8. The CDR3 covers 16 residues. CDR1 is SGDLS and CDR2 is YYNGEE in the germline V gene. TCRdb keeps only in-frame clones here, not all; method: immunoSEQ multiplex PCR. Of 93,000 or so clones in the sample, roughly 85% were seen once. Sequenced sample: peripheral blood. The chain carries TRBV9 and TRBJ1-4, with TRBD1 matching over 7 bases. The clonotype originates from a middle-aged man in a cohort sampled during active COVID-19. The CDR3 protein is CASSGRQGLANEKLFF. CDR3 DNA: TGTGCCAGCAGCGGCCGACAGGGCCTCGCTAATGAAAAACTGTTTTTT.